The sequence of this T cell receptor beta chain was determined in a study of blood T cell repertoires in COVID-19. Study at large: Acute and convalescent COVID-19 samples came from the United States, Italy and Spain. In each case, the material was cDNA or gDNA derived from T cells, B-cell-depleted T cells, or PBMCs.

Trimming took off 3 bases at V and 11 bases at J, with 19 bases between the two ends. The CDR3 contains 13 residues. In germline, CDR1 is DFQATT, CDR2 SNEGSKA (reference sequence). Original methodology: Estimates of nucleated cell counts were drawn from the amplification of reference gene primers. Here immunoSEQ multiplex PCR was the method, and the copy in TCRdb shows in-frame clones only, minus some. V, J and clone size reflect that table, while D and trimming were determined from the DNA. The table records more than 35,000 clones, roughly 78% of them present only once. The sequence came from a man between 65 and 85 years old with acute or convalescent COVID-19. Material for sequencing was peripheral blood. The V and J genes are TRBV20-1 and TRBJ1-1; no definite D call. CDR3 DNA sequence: TGCAGTGCTAGTCAGACTGGGTTGGCTCTGGCTTTCTTT. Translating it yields CSASQTGLALAFF.